The clone carrying this TCR beta chain was recorded at least ten times. The data originate from a study of regulatory T cells in long-lasting Graves disease. Time point: persistent/refractory GD, antithyroid drugs over 5 years with positive TRAb. Following extraction of RNA from PBMCs, that RNA was used to make the TCR library. The J segment lost 5 bases and the V segment lost 3 bases, leaving 5 bases of the junction unmatched. Germline CDR1 reads DFQATT; CDR2 reads SNEGSKA (reference sequence). The CDR3 loop spans 13 amino acids. According to the study, TCR beta libraries were built with iRepertoire HTBI primers and CDR3-region Arm-PCR. One entry per CDR3 protein results from TCRdb running MiXCR on the multiplex PCR reads. This table holds 400,000 to 500,000 distinct CDR3 sequences, under 25% found once.

The sequencing here drew on peripheral blood mononuclear cells (PBMCs), taken when the disease was refractory, from a patient treated with antithyroid drugs. The sequence derives from a female donor with Graves disease. V and J are TRBV20-1 and TRBJ1-2, with TRBD1 matching 8 bases. Here the CDR3 DNA reads TGCAGTGCTAGTCAGGGGGCGGGATATGGCTACACCTTC. Residues: CSASQGAGYGYTF.